Listed here are 23 T cell receptor beta chains from one sample, sequenced in a study of pediatric ulcerative colitis. Sequencing used immunoSEQ multiplex PCR; TCRdb keeps in-frame clones, though not all of them. The sample includes 59,000 or so clones, 77% seen only once; the top ten take about 5.2%. What was sequenced was blood. All receptors derive from a boy younger than 18 with moderate ulcerative colitis.

The chain carries TRBV23-1 and TRBJ1-6; D ambiguous. TRBV23-1 is sorted into the ORF group, with uncertain function. Trimming removed 3 bases at V and 7 bases at J, with 4 bases between. The CDR3 runs to 12 residues. The CDR3 DNA reads as TGCGCCAGCAGTCAGACCAATTCACCCCTCCACTTT. Translating gives CASSQTNSPLHF.

Only one count was recorded for this clone. The gene calls are TRBV18 and TRBJ1-6; 7 bases map to TRBD1. This CDR3 comprises 14 residues. In germline, CDR1 is KGHSH, CDR2 LQKENI. The ends lost 4 bases at V and 10 bases at J; junction bases unmatched: 7. CDR3 in amino acids: CASSRDRINSPLHF. The CDR3 nucleotides read TGTGCCAGCTCACGGGACAGAATAAACTCACCCCTCCACTTT.

V is TRBV4-3 and J is TRBJ1-2; 9 nucleotides align to TRBD1. Germline V lookup: CDR1 LGHNA, CDR2 YSLEER. J was trimmed by 1 base and V by 4 bases; bases with no gene match: 7. The CDR3 is 16 amino acids. For the CDR3, the DNA is TGCGCCAGCAGCCGAGTTGGACAGGGGCATAACTATGGCTACACCTTC. Encoded protein: CASSRVGQGHNYGYTF.

The chain has TRBV19 and TRBJ1-1; 8 nucleotides align to TRBD1. This CDR3 has 15 amino acids. Germline CDR1 LNHDA, CDR2 SQIVND (reference sequence). V dropped 5 bases and J dropped 0; count of bases not matched to a gene: 5. The DNA of the CDR3 is TGTGCCAGTAGTTTTACGGGACAGGTGAACACTGAAGCTTTCTTT. Translated, it gives CASSFTGQVNTEAFF.

The V and J genes are TRBV30 and TRBJ2-7, with D perhaps given as TRBD1 or TRBD2 (5 bases each). V lost 6 bases to trimming and J lost 2 bases, with 20 bases between them. CDR1 and CDR2 from the germline V gene are GTSNPN and SVGIG (reference sequence). This CDR3 comprises 15 residues. The CDR3 loop is CACSREKGRPYEQYF. The CDR3 DNA is TGTGCCTGTTCAAGGGAGAAGGGGCGCCCCTACGAGCAGTACTTC.

The chain combines TRBV4-2 with TRBJ1-1; D may be TRBD1 (5 bases). This CDR3 is built from 14 residues. Per germline, CDR1 LGHNA and CDR2 YNFKEQ. V dropped 2 bases and J dropped 1 base, with 8 bases sitting between them. In DNA form, the CDR3 reads TGTGCCAGCAGCCAACGGACACCGAACACTGAAGCTTTCTTT. Translating gives CASSQRTPNTEAFF.

This chain connects TRBV15 to TRBJ1-2; 7 bases align to TRBD1. CDR1 is LNHNV, CDR2 YYDKDF, per germline (reference sequence). V gave up 0 bases and J gave up 8 bases; unmatched junction bases: 12. The CDR3 runs to 16 residues. The CDR3 nucleotides read TGTGCCACCAGCAGAGATCTAGAGACAGGGCCAGGAGGCTACACCTTC. Its translation: CATSRDLETGPGGYTF.

This clone occurred once. This rearrangement joins TRBV27 to TRBJ1-5; TRBD1 might be the D (5 bases). CDR1 MNHEY and CDR2 SMNVEV come from the germline V gene (reference sequence). This CDR3 is built from 17 residues. V was pared by 4 bases and J by 4 bases, with 20 bases between. Written as DNA, the CDR3 is TGTGCCAGCAGTTCCCTAACGAGGGACCGGTATAATCAGCCCCAGCATTTT. Encoded protein: CASSSLTRDRYNQPQHF.

V usage is TRBV5-6 and J usage is TRBJ1-1; TRBD1 might be the D (5 bases). With 4 bases removed from V and 5 bases from J, the gap between germline ends came to 15 bases. CDR1 is SGHDT and CDR2 is YYEEEE in the germline V gene. The CDR3 is made up of 14 amino acids. The CDR3 loop is CASSPGGWGTEAFF. CDR3 in DNA: TGTGCCAGCAGCCCCGGGGGTTGGGGGACTGAAGCTTTCTTT.

The chain combines TRBV25-1 with TRBJ1-4; maybe TRBD1 (5 bases). Between the trimmed V and J ends, which lost 7 bases and 5 bases, there was a span of 17 bases. Germline V gene data show CDR1 as MGHDK and CDR2 as SYGVNS. The CDR3 spans 15 residues. In DNA form, the CDR3 reads TGTGCCAGCACTCGATCCGGGGCGATCAATGAAAAACTGTTTTTT. It encodes CASTRSGAINEKLFF. The variable domain in full, with the rest retrieved from reference TRBV25-1 and TRBJ1-4, is EADIYQTPRYLVIGTGKKITLECSQTMGHDKMYWYQQDPGMELHLIHYSYGVNSTEKGDLSSESTVSRIRTEHFPLTLESARPSHTSQYLCASTRSGAINEKLFFGSGTQLSVL.

The chain recombines TRBV18 with TRBJ2-1; weak D call: TRBD1 (5 bases). The germline V and J ends were trimmed by 2 bases and 10 bases, with 15 bases remaining between them. This CDR3 has 14 amino acids. Germline V gene sequence: CDR1 KGHSH, CDR2 LQKENI. The CDR3 DNA sequence: TGTGCCAGCTCACCATCAGAGCCAGGGCCCGAGCAGTTCTTC. Translated: CASSPSEPGPEQFF.

The chain combines TRBV7-8 with TRBJ2-5; 8 positions agree with TRBD1. This CDR3 has 15 residues. The germline V gene encodes CDR1 SGHVS and CDR2 FQNEAQ. Trimming removed 1 base from V and 4 bases from J; junction bases left unmatched: 5. The CDR3 loop is CASSLDWTGRETQYF. Here the CDR3 DNA reads TGTGCCAGCAGCTTAGATTGGACAGGGAGAGAGACCCAGTACTTC.

This clone has a single count. The chain combines TRBV5-1 with TRBJ1-2, with D possibly being TRBD1 (5 bases). CDR3 length equals 16 residues. Trimming left V 0 bases short and J 5 bases short, with 17 bases between. Per the germline V gene, CDR1 is SGHRS and CDR2 is YFSETQ. The CDR3 coding sequence is TGCGCCAGCAGCTTGGGTAGTGAGGTTTCAGGGTATGGCTACACCTTC. Residues: CASSLGSEVSGYGYTF.

This chain uses TRBV2 with TRBJ2-6; maybe TRBD1 (6 bases). The CDR3 sequence is 16 residues long. The germline CDR1 and CDR2 sequences are SNHLY and FYNNEI. Trimming removed 5 bases at V and 0 bases at J, with 11 bases between. The CDR3 sequence is CASSYTTGSGANVLTF. Here the CDR3 DNA reads TGTGCCAGCAGTTATACGACAGGCTCTGGGGCCAACGTCCTGACTTTC.

The CDR3 here is CASSLVRGGHGYTF. The CDR3 DNA reads TGTGCCAGCAGCTTAGTTCGAGGGGGCCATGGCTACACCTTC. The V and J genes are TRBV7-2 and TRBJ1-2, with 7 positions matching TRBD1. V trimming: 1 base; J trimming: 6 bases; junction bases outside the gene matches: 5. Germline CDR1 and CDR2: SGHTA and FQGNSA. The CDR3 loop spans 14 amino acids.

This clone showed up just a few times. This rearrangement joins TRBV2 to TRBJ1-6, with D unresolved. Trimming left V 6 bases short and J 7 bases short, with 10 bases between. The CDR3 totals 13 residues. Looked up from germline, CDR1 is SNHLY and CDR2 is FYNNEI. The DNA of the CDR3 is TGTGCCAGCAGGGGGTCGAGAAATTCACCCCTCCACTTT. Its protein product is CASRGSRNSPLHF.

This sequence joins TRBV6-5 and TRBJ2-1; 11 bases fit TRBD1. Germline assignment: CDR1 MNHEY and CDR2 SVGAGI. The CDR3 has 16 residues. Trimming at V came to 0 bases and at J to 7 bases, leaving 5 bases not matched to a gene. CDR3 in DNA: TGTGCCAGCAGTTACTCCGGGACAGGGGGAATGAATGAGCAGTTCTTC. Translating gives CASSYSGTGGMNEQFF.

The V and J genes are TRBV4-2 and TRBJ1-6; no clear D. Looked up from germline, CDR1 is LGHNA and CDR2 is YNFKEQ. The CDR3 extends over 13 amino acids. Trimming took off 0 bases at V and 9 bases at J, with 6 bases between the two ends. The CDR3: CASSQERGSPLHF. CDR3 nucleotide sequence: TGTGCCAGCAGCCAAGAAAGAGGTTCACCCCTCCACTTT.

This chain links TRBV29-1 with TRBJ2-7; a possible D gene is TRBD2 (5 bases). Germline values: CDR1 SQVTM, CDR2 ANQGSEA. V was pared by 4 bases and J by 4 bases, with 17 bases between. This CDR3 comprises 14 residues. This CDR3 reads CSVGLADRRYEQYF. The CDR3 DNA is TGCAGCGTTGGTCTAGCAGACCGGCGGTACGAGCAGTACTTC.

This clone was seen a handful of times. In DNA, the CDR3 is TGTGCCCGAGGGCAGGGGGGCACAGATACGCAGTATTTT. This codes for CARGQGGTDTQYF. The rearrangement uses TRBV6-1 and TRBJ2-3, with TRBD1 matching 7 bases. CDR3 size: 13 residues. Per germline, CDR1 MNHNS and CDR2 SASEGT. V lost 11 bases, J lost 1 base, and 6 bases stayed unmatched.

This chain connects TRBV5-6 to TRBJ1-1; 8 nucleotides line up with TRBD1. Germline V gene lookup returns CDR1 SGHDT and CDR2 YYEEEE. Losses at the gene ends were 2 bases for V and 3 bases for J; bases not matched to a gene: 3. This CDR3 is built from 14 residues. The CDR3 spells CASSFGQGDTEAFF. DNA of the CDR3: TGTGCCAGCAGCTTTGGACAGGGTGACACTGAAGCTTTCTTT.

The chain joins TRBV7-8 to TRBJ2-2; D perhaps matches TRBD1 (6 bases). The germline gives CDR1 SGHVS, CDR2 FQNEAQ. Trimming pared 5 bases from V and 0 bases from J, leaving 16 bases between. The CDR3 covers 17 residues. The CDR3 DNA reads TGTGCCAGCAGCGACCACCTACAGGGCCCGAACACCGGGGAGCTGTTTTTT. This sequence encodes CASSDHLQGPNTGELFF. The full variable domain, completed using reference TRBV7-8 and TRBJ2-2, is GAGVSQSPRYKVAKRGQDVALRCDPISGHVSLFWYQQALGQGPEFLTYFQNEAQLDKSGLPSDRFFAERPEGSVSTLKIQRTQQEDSAVYLCASSDHLQGPNTGELFFGEGSRLTVL.

The V call is TRBV5-1, the J call TRBJ2-2; D is possibly TRBD2 (6 bases). V lost 4 bases and J lost 0, with 10 bases in between. The CDR3 length is 15 residues. Germline loops: CDR1 SGHRS, CDR2 YFSETQ. The DNA for the CDR3 is TGCGCCAGCAGCCCTTGGACTACGAACACCGGGGAGCTGTTTTTT. It is translated as CASSPWTTNTGELFF.